The 6 T cell receptor beta chains below were found in one sample sequenced in a study of PD-1 blockade in mismatch repair-deficient tumors. Sequencing was performed with immunoSEQ multiplex PCR; in TCRdb, only in-frame clones are kept and a portion is missing. Seen here are around 62,000 clones, about 72% observed once, and the top ten hold approximately 5%. The sequences come from peripheral blood, collected 2 weeks after starting pembrolizumab. The source is an adult with mismatch repair-deficient cancer.

V gene TRBV29-1 combines with J gene TRBJ2-7; D unclear. This CDR3 is built from 11 residues. Trimming shortened V by 7 bases and J by 5 bases, and 12 bases separated the two germline ends. Germline V gene lookup returns CDR1 SQVTM and CDR2 ANQGSEA. The CDR3 region has the DNA TGCAGCGCCCTCAGGAGAGACGAGCAGTACTTC. This encodes CSALRRDEQYF.

J is TRBJ2-7 and V is TRBV7-2; D gene uncertain. CDR3 length: 16 amino acids. V was cut by 2 bases and J by 2 bases, with 16 bases left in between. In germline, CDR1 is SGHTA, CDR2 FQGNSA. The DNA of the CDR3 is TGTGCCAGCAGCTTATTGCCCGAGACGGCCGCCTACGAGCAGTACTTC. It is translated as CASSLLPETAAYEQYF.

The chain joins TRBV7-3 to TRBJ2-1, with TRBD2 identical over 8 bases. The ends lost 2 bases at V and 7 bases at J; junction bases unmatched: 7. The V gene's germline CDR1 is SGHTA and CDR2 FQGTGA. This CDR3 is 15 amino acids long. This CDR3 is CASSLYTSGANEQFF. The CDR3 DNA follows: TGTGCCAGCAGCTTATACACTAGCGGAGCGAATGAGCAGTTCTTC.

This clone has just one count. This chain connects TRBV6-1 to TRBJ1-1; D remains unclear. The germline V gene has CDR1 MNHNS and CDR2 SASEGT. The CDR3 loop spans 15 amino acids. The V end lost 4 bases, the J end lost 3 bases, and 15 bases lay between the germline ends. The CDR3 bases are TGTGCCAGCAGTGTTGACGGGCAGGTTGACACTGAAGCTTTCTTT. Amino acid sequence: CASSVDGQVDTEAFF.

The rearrangement links TRBV25-1 to TRBJ1-1, with D possibly TRBD1 on 5 matching bases. The CDR3 consists of 16 residues. Germline values: CDR1 MGHDK, CDR2 SYGVNS. V shed 5 bases and J shed 3 bases, with 19 bases lying between them. The CDR3 spells CASSKGFAWGDTEAFF. The DNA for the CDR3 is TGTGCCAGCAGTAAGGGGTTCGCTTGGGGCGACACTGAAGCTTTCTTT.

V and J are TRBV19 and TRBJ2-1; no firm D call. The CDR3 has 13 amino acids. With 5 bases removed from V and 5 bases from J, the gap between germline ends came to 10 bases. Germline V gene sequence: CDR1 LNHDA, CDR2 SQIVND (reference sequence). DNA for the CDR3: TGTGCCAGTAGTGTAGGGTCCAACAATGAGCAGTTCTTC. This encodes CASSVGSNNEQFF.